The rows below give T cell receptor beta chains drawn from one sample of a study of post-analysis software for immune sequencing data. Using its own MiXCR run on the PCR reads, TCRdb lists one record per CDR3 protein. The data hold hundreds of thousands of distinct CDR3 sequences, with roughly three fifths observed a single time. Sample: blood. The receptors stem from a girl aged 2-10 years with multiple sclerosis. Both conserved end residues are part of each CDR3. A D gene is named only where the DNA matches it firmly. Size is stated for part of the rows, as once, few or many counts, or as a class when the clone is expanded.

abundance: .
v_gene: TRBV20-1
d_gene: .
j_gene: TRBJ2-3
CDR3aa: CSALGGSTDTQYF
CDR3nt: TGCAGTGCTTTGGGGGGAAGCACAGATACGCAGTATTTT

abundance: .
v_gene: TRBV29-1
d_gene: TRBD2
j_gene: TRBJ2-1
CDR3aa: CSVNSGSGNEQFF
CDR3nt: TGCAGCGTTAATAGCGGGAGTGGCAATGAGCAGTTCTTC

abundance: .
v_gene: TRBV12-3/TRBV12-4
d_gene: .
j_gene: TRBJ1-2
CDR3aa: CASTGPSLGYTF
CDR3nt: TGTGCCAGCACGGGCCCCTCTCTCGGCTACACCTTC

abundance: .
v_gene: TRBV5-1
d_gene: TRBD2
j_gene: TRBJ2-3
CDR3aa: CASRRTSGAPTDTQYF
CDR3nt: TGCGCCAGCAGGAGGACTAGCGGGGCTCCCACAGATACGCAGTATTTT

abundance: few
v_gene: TRBV6-2/TRBV6-3
d_gene: TRBD1
j_gene: TRBJ1-5
CDR3aa: CASASPTGGYQPQHF
CDR3nt: TGTGCCAGCGCCTCCCCCACAGGGGGGTATCAGCCCCAGCATTTT

abundance: once
v_gene: TRBV6-5
d_gene: TRBD2
j_gene: TRBJ2-5
CDR3aa: CASSPTVAGAETQYF
CDR3nt: TGCGCCAGCAGTCCGACAGTAGCGGGAGCGGAGACCCAGTACTTC

abundance: few
v_gene: TRBV5-1
d_gene: TRBD2
j_gene: TRBJ2-3
CDR3aa: CASRTSGSVDTQYF
CDR3nt: TGCGCCAGCAGGACTAGCGGGAGCGTGGATACGCAGTATTTT

abundance: .
v_gene: TRBV3-1
d_gene: .
j_gene: TRBJ2-4
CDR3aa: CASSLPSGPAKNIQYF
CDR3nt: TGTGCCAGCAGCCTTCCCTCCGGACCGGCCAAAAACATTCAGTACTTC

abundance: few
v_gene: TRBV5-1
d_gene: .
j_gene: TRBJ2-7
CDR3aa: CASSRTPGYEQYF
CDR3nt: TGCGCCAGCAGCCGGACCCCGGGGTACGAGCAGTACTTC

abundance: few
v_gene: TRBV10-3
d_gene: TRBD2
j_gene: TRBJ2-5
CDR3aa: CAISEGLAGETQYF
CDR3nt: TGTGCCATCAGTGAGGGACTAGCGGGAGAGACCCAGTACTTC

abundance: few
v_gene: TRBV5-1
d_gene: TRBD1
j_gene: TRBJ2-3
CDR3aa: CASGREGAADTQYF
CDR3nt: TGCGCCAGCGGTAGAGAGGGGGCCGCAGATACGCAGTATTTT

abundance: few
v_gene: TRBV25-1
d_gene: TRBD2
j_gene: TRBJ2-3
CDR3aa: CASSVTSGEDTQYF
CDR3nt: TGTGCCAGCAGTGTTACTAGCGGGGAAGATACGCAGTATTTT

abundance: few
v_gene: TRBV7-2
d_gene: .
j_gene: TRBJ2-6
CDR3aa: CASSLAGRSGANVLTF
CDR3nt: TGTGCCAGCAGCTTAGCGGGACGCTCTGGGGCCAACGTCCTGACTTTC

abundance: .
v_gene: TRBV29-1
d_gene: .
j_gene: TRBJ2-1
CDR3aa: CSVVSNEQFF
CDR3nt: TGCAGCGTTGTAAGCAATGAGCAGTTCTTC

abundance: many
v_gene: TRBV25-1
d_gene: .
j_gene: TRBJ2-1
CDR3aa: CASSETSGSYNEQFF
CDR3nt: TGTGCCAGCAGTGAAACTTCAGGATCCTACAATGAGCAGTTCTTC

abundance: .
v_gene: TRBV3-1
d_gene: .
j_gene: TRBJ2-3
CDR3aa: CASSQDLLGDTQYF
CDR3nt: TGTGCCAGCAGCCAAGACCTGCTGGGAGATACGCAGTATTTT

abundance: .
v_gene: TRBV3-1
d_gene: TRBD2
j_gene: TRBJ2-7
CDR3aa: CASSLIHSGTRYEQYF
CDR3nt: TGTGCCAGCAGCCTTATCCACAGCGGGACCCGCTACGAGCAGTACTTC

abundance: .
v_gene: TRBV18
d_gene: .
j_gene: TRBJ1-2
CDR3aa: CASSPGAGDEENYGYTF
CDR3nt: TGTGCCAGCTCCCCAGGGGCAGGGGATGAGGAGAACTATGGCTACACCTTC

abundance: few
v_gene: TRBV5-1
d_gene: TRBD1
j_gene: TRBJ2-7
CDR3aa: CASSFGQGVDEQYF
CDR3nt: TGCGCCAGCAGCTTCGGGCAGGGGGTGGACGAGCAGTACTTC

abundance: .
v_gene: TRBV20-1
d_gene: .
j_gene: TRBJ1-2
CDR3aa: CSAPTQGSNYGYTF
CDR3nt: TGCAGTGCCCCGACCCAGGGATCTAACTATGGCTACACCTTC

abundance: .
v_gene: TRBV7-2
d_gene: TRBD1
j_gene: TRBJ1-5
CDR3aa: CASSSLGDRGQGQPQHF
CDR3nt: TGTGCCAGCAGCTCCCTAGGGGACAGGGGGCAGGGTCAGCCCCAGCATTTT

abundance: .
v_gene: TRBV6-5
d_gene: .
j_gene: TRBJ2-1
CDR3aa: CASSYSTGAIGDEQFF
CDR3nt: TGTGCCAGCAGTTACTCGACTGGGGCGATAGGAGATGAGCAGTTCTTC

abundance: .
v_gene: TRBV9
d_gene: TRBD1
j_gene: TRBJ1-1
CDR3aa: CASSRTGGNTEAFF
CDR3nt: TGTGCCAGCAGCAGGACAGGAGGGAACACTGAAGCTTTCTTT

abundance: .
v_gene: TRBV7-9
d_gene: TRBD2
j_gene: TRBJ2-5
CDR3aa: CTSSGGSGGGGETQYF
CDR3nt: TGTACCAGCAGCGGGGGTAGCGGGGGAGGAGGAGAGACCCAGTACTTC

abundance: .
v_gene: TRBV6-2/TRBV6-3
d_gene: TRBD1
j_gene: TRBJ2-1
CDR3aa: CASSEQGARDEQFF
CDR3nt: TGTGCCAGCAGCGAGCAGGGGGCGCGGGATGAGCAGTTCTTC

abundance: few
v_gene: TRBV20-1
d_gene: .
j_gene: TRBJ2-5
CDR3aa: CSARDFRVQETQYF
CDR3nt: TGCAGTGCTAGAGATTTCCGGGTCCAAGAGACCCAGTACTTC

abundance: few
v_gene: TRBV10-3
d_gene: .
j_gene: TRBJ2-3
CDR3aa: CAISVREYTDTQYF
CDR3nt: TGTGCCATCAGTGTTCGGGAATACACAGATACGCAGTATTTT

abundance: once
v_gene: TRBV5-1
d_gene: TRBD2
j_gene: TRBJ2-5
CDR3aa: CASSRSSGGEGETQYF
CDR3nt: TGCGCCAGCAGCCGGTCTAGCGGAGGAGAGGGAGAGACCCAGTACTTC

abundance: .
v_gene: TRBV11-1
d_gene: TRBD2
j_gene: TRBJ2-5
CDR3aa: CASSAGLAGAGEQYF
CDR3nt: TGTGCCAGCAGCGCTGGACTAGCGGGGGCAGGTGAGCAGTACTTC

abundance: .
v_gene: TRBV6-2/TRBV6-3
d_gene: .
j_gene: TRBJ1-4
CDR3aa: CASSYSIRAEEKLFF
CDR3nt: TGTGCCAGCAGTTACTCGATCAGGGCGGAAGAAAAACTGTTTTTT

abundance: few
v_gene: TRBV2
d_gene: TRBD1
j_gene: TRBJ2-5
CDR3aa: CASSGQGGGTQYF
CDR3nt: TGTGCCAGCAGCGGACAGGGAGGCGGGACCCAGTACTTC